The 21 T cell receptor beta chains listed next were all sequenced from one sample in a study of blood T cell repertoires in COVID-19. Sequencing used immunoSEQ multiplex PCR; TCRdb keeps in-frame clones, though not all of them. The sample shows tens of thousands of clones, roughly 80% of them seen only once. Sequenced material: peripheral blood. The source of these receptors is a man aged 65-85 years with active COVID-19.

The gene calls are TRBV3-1 (or the pseudogene TRBV3-2) and TRBJ1-1; 7 bases align to TRBD1. CDR3 size: 15 residues. Looked up from germline, CDR1 is LGHDT and CDR2 is YNNKEL (reference sequence). With 1 base clipped from V and 6 bases from J, the junction kept 8 bases outside the gene matches. The CDR3 spells CASSQVGRGAPEAFF. The CDR3 nucleotides read TGTGCCAGCAGCCAAGTAGGCAGGGGGGCTCCTGAAGCTTTCTTT.

J is TRBJ2-3 and V is TRBV5-1; TRBD2 agrees at 7 bases. Germline V gene lookup returns CDR1 SGHRS and CDR2 YFSETQ. V was pared by 2 bases and J by 6 bases, with 9 bases of the junction left unmatched. The length of the CDR3 is 15 residues. The CDR3 loop reads CASSFGRGEGDTQYF. The CDR3 coding sequence is TGCGCCAGCAGCTTTGGTCGCGGGGAGGGGGATACGCAGTATTTT.

The V gene is TRBV9, the J gene TRBJ2-3, with 14 bases that match TRBD2. Germline V gene lookup returns CDR1 SGDLS and CDR2 YYNGEE. V trimming: 3 bases; J trimming: 3 bases; junction bases outside the gene matches: 3. The CDR3 totals 16 residues. This CDR3 reads CASSAGLAGATDTQYF. CDR3 coding DNA: TGTGCCAGCAGCGCGGGACTAGCGGGAGCGACAGATACGCAGTATTTT.

The chain employs TRBV9 and TRBJ1-1, with a possible D match to TRBD1 (5 bases). The ends were cut back, 3 bases at V and 5 bases at J, with 8 bases in the middle. There are 12 residues in the CDR3. CDR1 is SGDLS, CDR2 YYNGEE, per germline. CDR3 coding DNA: TGTGCCAGCAGCGAGGGGTGGACTGAAGCTTTCTTT. It codes for CASSEGWTEAFF.

In this sample, this clone turned up once. The chain uses TRBV6-5 and TRBJ1-2; D gene ambiguous. Germline V gene data show CDR1 as MNHEY and CDR2 as SVGAGI. Trimming cost V 2 bases and J 4 bases, with 14 bases left between them. The CDR3 sequence is 15 residues long. In DNA form, the CDR3 reads TGTGCCAGCAGTTACCTGCAAACGGGTTCCTATGGCTACACCTTC. It translates to CASSYLQTGSYGYTF.

The CDR3 DNA reads as TGTGCCAGCAGTTTACAGGGGGCCGGGGAGCTGTTTTTT. Translating gives CASSLQGAGELFF. The chain employs TRBV12-3 or TRBV12-4 and TRBJ2-2, with 7 bases lining up with TRBD1. The trim removed 2 bases at V and 6 bases at J, leaving 0 bases unmatched. The CDR3 sequence is 13 residues long.

The chain employs TRBV7-2 and TRBJ2-7; 12 bases agree with TRBD1. Trimming took 6 bases from V and 9 from J; bases not matched to a gene: 12. Germline CDR1 reads SGHTA; CDR2 reads FQGNSA. The CDR3 length is 15 residues. CDR3 DNA sequence: TGTGCCAGCAGACGGGGGACAGGGGGCGAAAGGGCGCAGTACTTC. Residues: CASRRGTGGERAQYF. The full variable domain, with the rest looked up from reference TRBV7-2 and TRBJ2-7, is GAGVSQSPSNKVTEKGKDVELRCDPISGHTALYWYRQSLGQGLEFLIYFQGNSAPDKSGLPSDRFSAERTGGSVSTLTIQRTQQEDSAVYLCASRRGTGGERAQYFGPGTRLTVT.

The chain carries TRBV21-1 and TRBJ1-4; the table's D call TRBD1 went unverified against the DNA. TRBV21-1 is marked as a pseudogene. This CDR3 is built from 18 residues. CDR3 in DNA: TGTGCCAGCAGCAAAAATAGGGGGCCTCGCCAGACTAATGAAAAACTGTTTTTT. Its translation: CASSKNRGPRQTNEKLFF.

V gene TRBV6-2 or TRBV6-3 combines with J gene TRBJ2-7, with 8 bases identical to TRBD1. The trim removed 2 bases at V and 6 bases at J, leaving 6 bases unmatched. CDR1 is MNHEY, CDR2 SVGEGT, per germline. This CDR3 is built from 14 residues. DNA of the CDR3: TGTGCCAGCAGTTACCAGGGGGCGTCGGGCGAGCAGTACTTC. Translated: CASSYQGASGEQYF.

The rearrangement links TRBV7-8 to TRBJ1-1; no reliable D call. Germline V gene data show CDR1 as SGHVS and CDR2 as FQNEAQ. The CDR3 contains 15 residues. V was pared by 5 bases and J by 5 bases, with 18 bases between. The CDR3 protein is CASSQDRGSKTEAFF. CDR3 nucleotides: TGTGCCAGCAGCCAGGATCGGGGATCGAAGACTGAAGCTTTCTTT.

V gene TRBV3-1 (or the pseudogene TRBV3-2) combines with J gene TRBJ2-7; 11 positions match TRBD2. There are 16 residues in the CDR3. Germline V gene lookup returns CDR1 LGHDT and CDR2 YNNKEL (reference sequence). J lost 7 bases, V lost 4 bases, and 12 bases had no gene match. This CDR3 reads CASSRGSSGRTREQYF. In DNA, the CDR3 is TGTGCCAGCAGCCGCGGTTCTAGCGGGAGGACGAGAGAGCAGTACTTC.

J is TRBJ2-5 and V is TRBV19, with no clear D. In germline, CDR1 is LNHDA, CDR2 SQIVND (reference sequence). There are 13 residues in the CDR3. V was trimmed by 3 bases and J by 5 bases, leaving 10 bases between them. CDR3 in amino acids: CASSIKRGETQYF. In nucleotides, the CDR3 is TGTGCCAGTAGTATTAAGCGTGGGGAGACCCAGTACTTC.

The chain joins TRBV6-2 or TRBV6-3 to TRBJ2-1; D gene uncertain. V shed 2 bases and J shed 4 bases, with 6 bases lying between them. Looked up from germline, CDR1 is MNHEY and CDR2 is SVGEGT. The CDR3 covers 13 residues. The CDR3 reads CASSYLQYNEQFF. The CDR3 DNA follows: TGTGCCAGCAGTTACCTACAGTACAATGAGCAGTTCTTC.

This chain connects TRBV11-2 to TRBJ1-4; TRBD1 matches 7 bases. Trimming cost V 3 bases and J 5 bases; bases outside gene matches: 6. This CDR3 has 15 amino acids. The V gene's germline CDR1 is SGHAT and CDR2 FQNNGV. As DNA, the CDR3 is TGTGCCAGCAGCTTCGCGGGACAGACAAATGAAAAACTGTTTTTT. It yields the protein CASSFAGQTNEKLFF.

V and J are TRBV5-1 and TRBJ1-3; 7 positions agree with TRBD1. The CDR3 consists of 18 residues. Germline V lookup: CDR1 SGHRS, CDR2 YFSETQ. V was pared by 3 bases and J by 2 bases, with 14 bases of the junction left unmatched. CDR3: CASSSNRGWGQPGNTIYF. CDR3 nucleotide sequence: TGCGCCAGCAGCTCCAATCGTGGATGGGGACAGCCTGGAAACACCATATATTTT.

The chain is built from TRBV4-3 and TRBJ1-4; possible D gene TRBD1, 5 bases. The CDR3 extends over 15 amino acids. The germline V gene encodes CDR1 LGHNA and CDR2 YSLEER. Between the trimmed V and J ends, which lost 4 bases and 7 bases, there was a span of 16 bases. As DNA, the CDR3 is TGCGCCAGCAGCCCCTGGCGGGGGGGTAGTGAAAAACTGTTTTTT. Residues: CASSPWRGGSEKLFF.

The V and J genes are TRBV6-6 and TRBJ1-5; TRBD1 aligns across 8 bases. Germline V lookup: CDR1 MNHNY, CDR2 SVGAGI (reference sequence). The CDR3 is made up of 14 amino acids. V lost 4 bases to trimming and J lost 6 bases; unmatched junction nucleotides: 5. The CDR3 is CASSWTGMGQPQHF. For the CDR3, the DNA is TGTGCCAGCAGTTGGACAGGGATGGGTCAGCCCCAGCATTTT.

This chain links TRBV11-2 with TRBJ2-7; D perhaps matches TRBD2 (5 bases). CDR1 is SGHAT and CDR2 is FQNNGV in the germline V gene. The CDR3 contains 16 residues. V lost 5 bases and J 2 bases, leaving 19 bases between the germline ends. CDR3: CASSPTSRTSTYEQYF. In nucleotides, the CDR3 is TGTGCCAGCAGCCCTACCTCTCGGACTTCGACCTACGAGCAGTACTTC.

The chain carries TRBV5-8 and TRBJ2-3; no clear D gene. The CDR3 is 14 residues long. Trimming stripped 0 bases from V and 2 bases from J, with 7 bases between. Germline CDR1 and CDR2: SGHTS and YDEGEE. The CDR3 is CASSLGHHTDTQYF. DNA for the CDR3: TGTGCCAGCAGCTTGGGGCACCACACAGATACGCAGTATTTT.

This clone was recorded once. This sequence joins TRBV13 and TRBJ1-1; 8 bases align to TRBD1. V was pared by 2 bases and J by 0 bases, with 8 bases of the junction left unmatched. The germline V gene has CDR1 PRHDT and CDR2 FYEKMQ (reference sequence). The CDR3 length is 17 residues. CDR3 protein: CASSLKAGGYMNTEAFF. CDR3 nucleotide sequence: TGTGCCAGCAGCTTAAAGGCAGGGGGCTACATGAACACTGAAGCTTTCTTT.

This clone was seen more than once but under ten times. This chain connects TRBV9 to TRBJ2-5; 10 positions agree with TRBD2. The CDR3 loop spans 15 amino acids. V was clipped by 3 bases and J by 4 bases; unmatched bases: 6. Germline CDR1 and CDR2: SGDLS and YYNGEE. CDR3 nucleotides: TGTGCCAGCAGCGACGATAGCGGGAGGAGAGAGACCCAGTACTTC. Translation gives CASSDDSGRRETQYF.